The 28 T cell receptor beta chains in this list originate from one sample, sequenced in a study of CD8 T cells in Susac syndrome. With random hexamers, roughly 0.45 to 1 ug RNA was reverse transcribed. TCRdb re-called the immunoSEQ multiplex PCR reads through MiXCR, storing one row per CDR3 protein. The sample has about 71,000 distinct CDR3 sequences; roughly 95% are singletons. Sequencing input: CD4+ T cells from PBMCs. The receptors stem from a human donor with multiple sclerosis.

CDR3 bases: TGCGCCAGCAGCCGATTCAACCAGGGGTCCAACTATGGCTACACCTTC. Protein product: CASSRFNQGSNYGYTF. This sequence joins TRBV5-1 and TRBJ1-2; a weak D match, TRBD1 (6 bases). The CDR3 contains 16 residues. Trimming pared 4 bases from V and 2 bases from J, leaving 18 bases between. CDR1 is SGHRS, CDR2 YFSETQ, per germline.

The chain links TRBV2 to TRBJ1-2; weak D call: TRBD1 (5 bases). The CDR3 extends over 15 amino acids. CDR1 and CDR2 from the germline V gene are SNHLY and FYNNEI. V was pared by 5 bases and J by 5 bases, with 18 bases between. The CDR3 nucleotides are TGTGCCAGCAGTTTCTACATCCGGGACCCTTATGGCTACACCTTC. Its protein product is CASSFYIRDPYGYTF.

The chain joins TRBV5-1 to TRBJ2-1; 13 nucleotides match TRBD2. V shed 3 bases, J shed 5 bases, and the junction held 5 bases outside the gene matches. The CDR3 has 16 amino acids. Germline V CDR1 and CDR2: SGHRS, YFSETQ. The CDR3 nucleotides are TGCGCCAGCAGCTGGAGGGGACTAGCGGGGAACAATGAGCAGTTCTTC. This encodes CASSWRGLAGNNEQFF.

This sequence joins TRBV20-1 and TRBJ2-1; D might be TRBD1 (5 bases). The V gene's germline CDR1 is DFQATT and CDR2 SNEGSKA (reference sequence). Trimming cost V 5 bases and J 0 bases, with 14 bases left between them. CDR3 length: 15 residues. CDR3 residues: CSAPRTSTSYNEQFF. CDR3 DNA sequence: TGCAGTGCTCCTCGGACAAGCACCTCCTACAATGAGCAGTTCTTC.

The table lists this clonotype with a few counts. Relative to the germline gene, one junction end is altered; a read error may explain this. The chain carries TRBV3-1 and TRBJ2-3, with D hard to call. CDR1 and CDR2 (germline): LGHDT, YNNKEL (reference sequence). This CDR3 contains 12 residues. CDR3 protein: CASSQVTDTQYF. CDR3 DNA: TGTGCCAGCAGTCAAGTCACAGATACGCAGTATTTT.

In DNA form, the CDR3 reads TGCAGTGCTAGAGGCGGAGCTAACTATGGCTACACCTTC. Its protein is CSARGGANYGYTF. This chain uses TRBV20-1 with TRBJ1-2, with no clear D. V gave up 1 base and J gave up 0 bases, with 6 bases separating them. CDR3 length: 13 amino acids. In germline, CDR1 is DFQATT, CDR2 SNEGSKA (reference sequence).

V gene TRBV27 combines with J gene TRBJ1-2; 8 bases are shared with TRBD1. Germline lookup yields CDR1 MNHEY and CDR2 SMNVEV (reference sequence). V was pared by 0 bases and J by 6 bases, with 3 bases of the junction left unmatched. The CDR3 contains 14 residues. The CDR3 here is CASSLSGQGHGYTF. The DNA for the CDR3 is TGTGCCAGCAGTTTATCCGGACAGGGCCATGGCTACACCTTC.

This chain connects TRBV5-4 to TRBJ2-3; 9 positions agree with TRBD1. This CDR3 is 15 amino acids long. Germline V CDR1 and CDR2: SGHNT, YYREEE (reference sequence). V shed 3 bases and J 6 bases; nucleotides not matched to a gene: 8. CDR3 coding DNA: TGTGCCAGCAGCTCTACAGGGGGCGGTAGGGATACGCAGTATTTT. As protein: CASSSTGGGRDTQYF.

Note on this clonotype: Compared with germline, one end of the junction differs, possibly owing to a read error. The chain carries TRBV7-8 and TRBJ2-1; D unresolved. Germline V gene data show CDR1 as SGHVS and CDR2 as FQNEAQ. This CDR3 comprises 13 residues. The CDR3 loop reads CASRISSYNEQFF. As DNA, the CDR3 is TGTGCGAGCAGAATTAGCTCCTACAATGAGCAGTTCTTC.

This rearrangement joins TRBV20-1 to TRBJ2-7; D not resolved. V lost 7 bases to trimming and J lost 6 bases, with 22 bases between them. The CDR3 is 14 amino acids. Germline CDR1 and CDR2: DFQATT and SNEGSKA (reference sequence). The CDR3 DNA reads as TGCAGTGGGGCCCGGCGCCCCCTTATATCCGAGCAGTACTTC. Protein product: CSGARRPLISEQYF.

V gene TRBV3-1 combines with J gene TRBJ2-2; a weak D match, TRBD2 (5 bases). Trimming stripped 2 bases from V and 2 bases from J, with 6 bases between. The CDR3 runs 14 residues. In germline, CDR1 is LGHDT, CDR2 YNNKEL (reference sequence). The CDR3 nucleotides read TGTGCCAGCAGCCAACGGGGAAACACCGGGGAGCTGTTTTTT. Its translation: CASSQRGNTGELFF.

This clonotype was found once. The chain links TRBV4-2 to TRBJ2-5; D possibly corresponds to TRBD1 (5 bases). The germline V gene has CDR1 LGHNA and CDR2 YNFKEQ. This CDR3 spans 16 amino acids. Trimming took 0 bases from V and 5 from J, leaving 16 bases between them. CDR3 DNA sequence: TGTGCCAGCAGCCAAGAACCTCTAGGGGCAGGGGAGACCCAGTACTTC. Translated, it gives CASSQEPLGAGETQYF.

CDR3 bases: TGCAGTGCTAGTCTAGCGGGGGGATTCTACAATGAGCAGTTCTTC. Encoded protein: CSASLAGGFYNEQFF. V and J are TRBV20-1 and TRBJ2-1; 11 bases map to TRBD2. The germline CDR1 and CDR2 sequences are DFQATT and SNEGSKA (reference sequence). Trimming removed 3 bases from V and 3 bases from J; junction bases left unmatched: 4. The CDR3 has 15 residues.

The CDR3 protein is CSARDQGGIYEQYF. CDR3 DNA: TGCAGTGCTAGAGATCAGGGGGGCATCTACGAGCAGTACTTC. J is TRBJ2-7 and V is TRBV20-1; a possible D gene is TRBD1 (7 bases). The germline CDR1 and CDR2 sequences are DFQATT and SNEGSKA (reference sequence). This CDR3 is built from 14 residues. Trimming shortened V by 0 bases and J by 3 bases, and 12 bases separated the two germline ends.

The J gene is TRBJ1-6, the V gene TRBV15; D not certain. The V end lost 0 bases, the J end lost 10 bases, and 13 bases lay between the germline ends. The CDR3 spans 15 residues. Germline CDR1 LNHNV, CDR2 YYDKDF (reference sequence). CDR3 amino acids: CATSRDPGIGSPLHF. The CDR3 nucleotides are TGTGCCACCAGCAGAGATCCGGGTATCGGCTCACCCCTCCACTTT.

This sequence joins TRBV2 and TRBJ2-2; unclear D gene. CDR3 length equals 13 residues. Germline lookup yields CDR1 SNHLY and CDR2 FYNNEI. Trimming cost V 8 bases and J 6 bases, with 13 bases left between them. CDR3 nucleotide sequence: TGTGCCAGCCGCCTGGAGACGGCCGGGGAGCTGTTTTTT. It yields the protein CASRLETAGELFF.

The genes are TRBV19 and TRBJ2-3; 14 nucleotides line up with TRBD2. Germline V gene sequence: CDR1 LNHDA, CDR2 SQIVND (reference sequence). There are 17 residues in the CDR3. J was trimmed by 6 bases and V by 6 bases; bases with no gene match: 11. The CDR3 coding sequence is TGTGCCAGTAGCATGAGGACTAGCGGGGGGCGTACGGATACGCAGTATTTT. Translated, it gives CASSMRTSGGRTDTQYF.

The genes are TRBV5-1 and TRBJ2-3, with 9 bases fitting TRBD1. The CDR3 is 18 amino acids. Germline trimming cut 4 bases from V and 0 bases from J; bases unmatched to any gene: 12. The germline V gene encodes CDR1 SGHRS and CDR2 YFSETQ. The CDR3 DNA follows: TGCGCCAGCAGCCAGACAGGGGGGAAAGCGGGGAGCACAGATACGCAGTATTTT. Protein: CASSQTGGKAGSTDTQYF.

CDR3 loop: CAWSVGGGSTGELFF. The DNA of the CDR3 is TGTGCCTGGAGTGTTGGCGGGGGGAGCACCGGGGAGCTGTTTTTT. The chain has TRBV30 and TRBJ2-2; 8 bases agree with TRBD2. Germline CDR1 GTSNPN, CDR2 SVGIG (reference sequence). V shed 0 bases and J 4 bases; nucleotides not matched to a gene: 4. The CDR3 has 15 residues.

The CDR3 spells CASSVTLTSGANTGELFF. As DNA, the CDR3 is TGCGCCAGCAGCGTAACGCTTACTAGCGGGGCGAACACCGGGGAGCTGTTTTTT. J is TRBJ2-2 and V is TRBV5-1; 10 nucleotides align to TRBD2. Germline V gene data show CDR1 as SGHRS and CDR2 as YFSETQ. The CDR3 runs 18 residues. Germline trimming cut 4 bases from V and 0 bases from J; bases unmatched to any gene: 9.

The chain links TRBV3-1 to TRBJ2-1, with 8 bases lining up with TRBD2. This CDR3 comprises 15 residues. V gave up 3 bases and J gave up 8 bases; unmatched junction bases: 9. The germline CDR1 and CDR2 sequences are LGHDT and YNNKEL (reference sequence). As DNA, the CDR3 is TGTGCCAGCAGCCAGGAGTGGACTAGCACGTATGAGCAGTTCTTC. Translation: CASSQEWTSTYEQFF.

The genes are TRBV2 and TRBJ2-3; D is unresolved. This CDR3 spans 15 amino acids. Between the trimmed V and J ends, which lost 4 bases and 1 base, there was a span of 12 bases. In germline, CDR1 is SNHLY, CDR2 FYNNEI. The CDR3 region has the DNA TGTGCCAGCAGTGCCCAGCCGCCCGGCACAGATACGCAGTATTTT. Protein: CASSAQPPGTDTQYF.

The gene calls are TRBV6-5 and TRBJ1-2; D is uncertain. The CDR3 extends over 12 amino acids. Trimming pared 6 bases from V and 8 bases from J, leaving 13 bases between. The germline gives CDR1 MNHEY, CDR2 SVGAGI. Here the CDR3 reads CASRPTGGGYTF. In nucleotides, the CDR3 is TGTGCCAGCAGGCCGACGGGAGGGGGCTACACCTTC.

The chain links TRBV3-1 to TRBJ1-1; maybe TRBD1 (5 bases). V was shortened by 3 bases and J by 5 bases, with 13 bases between the two germline ends. There are 14 residues in the CDR3. CDR1 is LGHDT and CDR2 is YNNKEL in the germline V gene (reference sequence). The CDR3 DNA follows: TGTGCCAGCAGCCAGGCGGCAGGGCGGACTGAAGCTTTCTTT. Amino acid sequence: CASSQAAGRTEAFF.

The chain couples TRBV7-2 to TRBJ2-7; no clear D. V was shortened by 3 bases and J by 2 bases, with 5 bases between the two germline ends. The germline V gene has CDR1 SGHTA and CDR2 FQGNSA. The CDR3 consists of 12 residues. The CDR3 DNA is TGTGCCAGCAGCTTTATACCCTACGAGCAGTACTTC. Residues: CASSFIPYEQYF.

The chain couples TRBV6-1 to TRBJ2-5; 9 bases fit TRBD2. CDR3 length equals 15 residues. V gave up 10 bases and J gave up 3 bases; unmatched junction bases: 12. CDR1 and CDR2 (germline): MNHNS, SASEGT. CDR3 DNA sequence: TGTGCCACCAAGAGAAACAGCGGGGGGAAAGAGACCCAGTACTTC. Translated: CATKRNSGGKETQYF.

The chain carries TRBV7-3 and TRBJ2-3, with 8 bases that match TRBD2. Germline values: CDR1 SGHTA, CDR2 FQGTGA. V lost 3 bases, J lost 2 bases, and 4 bases stayed unmatched. This CDR3 contains 15 residues. CDR3 nucleotides: TGTGCCAGCAGCTTCGAGACTAGCGTCACAGATACGCAGTATTTT. It is translated as CASSFETSVTDTQYF.

The CDR3 bases are TGTGCCAGCTCACCAGTAGGACTAGCGGGGGACAATGAGCAGTTCTTC. Translated: CASSPVGLAGDNEQFF. This chain uses TRBV18 with TRBJ2-1; 13 bases match TRBD2. Trimming took 2 bases from V and 5 from J; bases not matched to a gene: 3. The CDR3 consists of 16 residues. CDR1 and CDR2 (germline): KGHSH, LQKENI.